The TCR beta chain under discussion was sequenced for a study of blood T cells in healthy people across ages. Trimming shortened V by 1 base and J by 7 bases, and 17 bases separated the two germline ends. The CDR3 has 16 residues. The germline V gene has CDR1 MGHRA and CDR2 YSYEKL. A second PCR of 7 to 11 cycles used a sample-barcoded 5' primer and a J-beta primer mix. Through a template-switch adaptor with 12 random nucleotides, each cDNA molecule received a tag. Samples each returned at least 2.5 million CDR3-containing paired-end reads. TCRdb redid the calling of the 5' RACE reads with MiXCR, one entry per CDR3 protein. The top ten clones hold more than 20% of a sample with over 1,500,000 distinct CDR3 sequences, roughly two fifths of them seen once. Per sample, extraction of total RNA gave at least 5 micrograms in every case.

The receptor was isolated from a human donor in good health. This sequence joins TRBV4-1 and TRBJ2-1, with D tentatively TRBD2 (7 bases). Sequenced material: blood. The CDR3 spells CASSQGRGWEGNEQFF. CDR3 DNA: TGCGCCAGCAGCCAAGGCAGGGGTTGGGAGGGGAATGAGCAGTTCTTC.